What follows are 8 T cell receptor beta chains derived from one specimen sequenced in a study of control samples from healthy donors and cancer patients (TCRdb year 2020). The library was made by the immunoSEQ multiplex PCR assay. Sourced from immuneACCESS, this table was stored by TCRdb with only in-frame sequences that have V and J called. A share of the clones is absent; for the studies checked, an unresolved V gene accounts for under half, and the remainder has no known explanation. Counted in this sample were some 120,000 clones; 85% to 95% of them appeared once. The ten largest clones represent under 0.7% of the sample. The specimen was PBMCs. The receptors were gathered from a man aged 80 or over with head and neck cancer.

This chain connects TRBV4-1 to TRBJ2-3; 10 bases are shared with TRBD2. The germline CDR1 and CDR2 sequences are MGHRA and YSYEKL. The CDR3 is 22 residues long. Trimming cost V 0 bases and J 0 bases; bases outside gene matches: 18. CDR3 DNA: TGCGCCAGCAGCCAAGAGAAGGACTTGAGACTAGCGGGCGGGATCAGCACAGATACGCAGTATTTT. This encodes CASSQEKDLRLAGGISTDTQYF.

About this clone: Other DNA sequences in this sample translate to the same CDR3. The chain uses TRBV6-5 and TRBJ1-1; no clear D. The V gene's germline CDR1 is MNHEY and CDR2 SVGAGI. The CDR3 has 13 amino acids. V was shortened by 3 bases and J by 0 bases, with 5 bases between the two germline ends. CDR3 nucleotide sequence: TGTGCCAGCAGTTATAGACTGAACACTGAAGCTTTCTTT. As protein: CASSYRLNTEAFF.

This clone has just one count. V is TRBV5-1 and J is TRBJ2-3; D unresolved. Trimming stripped 0 bases from V and 4 bases from J, with 15 bases between. The CDR3 length is 16 residues. Germline CDR1 and CDR2: SGHRS and YFSETQ. The CDR3 DNA reads TGCGCCAGCAGCTTGGCCTCAGGCGTTTCCTCAGATACGCAGTATTTT. It yields the protein CASSLASGVSSDTQYF.

The chain has TRBV27 and TRBJ1-2, with 7 positions matching TRBD1. The CDR3 runs 12 residues. Unmatched junction bases numbered 2, after V lost 6 bases and J lost 4 bases. Germline CDR1 is MNHEY and CDR2 is SMNVEV (reference sequence). CDR3 loop: CASRDRSYGYTF. The CDR3 nucleotides read TGTGCCAGCAGGGACAGGAGCTATGGCTACACCTTC.

This clone has only one observation. The chain joins TRBV6-5 to TRBJ1-2, with 9 bases fitting TRBD1. The junction had 4 bases not matched to a gene; V was cut back by 0 bases and J by 8 bases. There are 14 residues in the CDR3. The germline CDR1 and CDR2 sequences are MNHEY and SVGAGI. The CDR3: CASSYSRQGGGYTF. For the CDR3, the DNA is TGTGCCAGCAGTTACTCGAGACAGGGGGGCGGCTACACCTTC.

The chain has TRBV6-6 and TRBJ2-6; 7 positions agree with TRBD1. Germline lookup yields CDR1 MNHNY and CDR2 SVGAGI (reference sequence). V lost 10 bases to trimming and J lost 0 bases; unmatched junction nucleotides: 6. The CDR3 spans 15 residues. CDR3 nucleotides: TGTGCCACCAGGGACAGAAGCTCTGGGGCCAACGTCCTGACTTTC. This translates into CATRDRSSGANVLTF.

The rearrangement links TRBV18 to TRBJ2-2; D is possibly TRBD1 or TRBD2 (6 bases each). Trimming took off 3 bases at V and 4 bases at J, with 12 bases between the two ends. Germline CDR1 reads KGHSH; CDR2 reads LQKENI. The CDR3 runs 15 residues. The CDR3 loop is CASSPEGGSTGELFF. Here the CDR3 DNA reads TGTGCCAGCTCACCCGAGGGGGGCTCCACCGGGGAGCTGTTTTTT.

The V and J genes are TRBV10-3 and TRBJ2-1, with D maybe TRBD2 (5 bases). V was shortened by 2 bases and J by 3 bases, with 11 bases between the two germline ends. Per the germline V gene, CDR1 is ENHRY and CDR2 is SYGVKD. The CDR3 covers 15 residues. The CDR3 coding sequence is TGTGCCATCAGTGAGGGCGAGCGGAACTACAATGAGCAGTTCTTC. This translates into CAISEGERNYNEQFF.